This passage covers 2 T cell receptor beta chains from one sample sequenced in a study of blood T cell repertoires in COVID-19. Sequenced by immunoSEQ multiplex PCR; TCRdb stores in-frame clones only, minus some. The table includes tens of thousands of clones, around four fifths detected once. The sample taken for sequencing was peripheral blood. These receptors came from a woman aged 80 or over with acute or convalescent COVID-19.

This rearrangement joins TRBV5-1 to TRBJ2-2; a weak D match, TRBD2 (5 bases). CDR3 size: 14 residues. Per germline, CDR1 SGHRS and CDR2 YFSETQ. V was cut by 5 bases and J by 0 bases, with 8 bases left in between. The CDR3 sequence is CASRGEANTGELFF. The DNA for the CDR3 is TGCGCCAGCAGGGGAGAAGCGAACACCGGGGAGCTGTTTTTT. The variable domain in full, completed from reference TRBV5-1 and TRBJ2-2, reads KAGVTQTPRYLIKTRGQQVTLSCSPISGHRSVSWYQQTPGQGLQFLFEYFSETQRNKGNFPGRFSGRQFSNSRSEMNVSTLELGDSALYLCASRGEANTGELFFGEGSRLTVL.

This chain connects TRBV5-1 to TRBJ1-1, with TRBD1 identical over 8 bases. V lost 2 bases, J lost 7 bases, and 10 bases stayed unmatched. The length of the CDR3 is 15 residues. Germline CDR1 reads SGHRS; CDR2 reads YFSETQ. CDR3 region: CASSLETGALGEAFF. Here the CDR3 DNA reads TGCGCCAGCAGCTTAGAGACAGGGGCGTTGGGTGAAGCTTTCTTT. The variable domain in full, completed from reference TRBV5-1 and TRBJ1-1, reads KAGVTQTPRYLIKTRGQQVTLSCSPISGHRSVSWYQQTPGQGLQFLFEYFSETQRNKGNFPGRFSGRQFSNSRSEMNVSTLELGDSALYLCASSLETGALGEAFFGQGTRLTVV.